This entry features one T cell receptor (beta chain) sequence. Its antigen is currently not known. No base quality values were provided; no much bigger clone lies one nucleotide off. Per the germline V gene, SGDLS is the CDR1 and YYNGEE is the CDR2. The germline ends are 9 bases apart after V is trimmed by 8 bases and J by 0 bases. Measured from the cysteine to the phenylalanine, the CDR3 is 13 residues long. Only the CDR3 DNA stays, 39 bases, in frame from base 1. These data originate in a study of blood T cell repertoires in COVID-19 (TCRdb year 2020). Describing the broader study: Collaborator samples came from the United States, Italy and Spain and covered acute and convalescent phases of COVID-19. The material from the prospective study consisted of cDNA or gDNA derived from T cells, B-cell-depleted T cells, or PBMCs. Subjects who had been exposed to COVID-19, were actively infected with it, or had recovered from it provided the deeply sampled blood TCRbeta repertoires that made up the dataset. The repertoires were released in a freely available public database meant as a resource for research on the immune response to SARS-CoV-2. Samples came from the ongoing ImmuneRACE study (first 160 participants) plus 1,254 subjects from 6 global collaborators. The sample metadata nearly always contained a de-identified subject ID, COVID-19 status, age in years and sex. Where HLA class I and class II types were available, the types were taken from metadata supplied by the sample provider, not from assay-based typing. Points the paper makes about the study in general: Clinical and demographic metadata were provided uncurated, with the amount varying by source and participant.

TCRbeta CDR3 regions were amplified from genomic DNA by means of the immunoSEQ Assay, a bias-controlled multiplex PCR. Processing in the source paper ran as follows. Nucleated cell counts per sample were estimated from amplification of reference gene primers within the assay. To quantify the absolute abundance of each unique TCRbeta CDR3 rearrangement, sequence reads were collapsed and filtered. For each sample, productive Simpson clonality was calculated by taking the square root of Simpson's diversity index across productive rearrangements. TCRdb obtained this table from immuneACCESS and retained in-frame rearrangements with V and J assigned. These tables miss some clones; where compared with another copy, unresolved V genes account for less than half of the shortfall, and the remainder is unexplained. Clonal size and the V and J genes are those of that table, whereas D and trimming came from the DNA. Recorded for this sample are 150,000 to 200,000 clones; roughly 80% of them occurred a single time. The ten largest account for about 5% of the sample.

In the prospective study, participants were about 18 to 100 years old, resided in about 25 geographic areas of the United States, and were enrolled through a virtual design. In the prospective study, participants were assigned to cohorts based on the clinical history participants reported in a screening survey and a study questionnaire. In the prospective study, whole blood, serum and a nasopharyngeal or oropharyngeal swab were collected from each participant by mobile phlebotomists. Over a 2-month period, participants in the prospective study had the option of providing additional blood draws and questionnaires. Before DNA extraction, prospective study blood samples were shipped either frozen or at room temperature.

Sequencing input: PBMCs or T cells enriched from blood (not recorded which). The sequence joins TRBV9 to TRBJ1-3; the D gene identity is not certain. The receptor was derived from a woman in her fifties or sixties with acute COVID-19. The bases are TGTGCCAGTTCAACGGTCTCTGGAAACACCATATATTTT. It is translated as CASSTVSGNTIYF.